This TCR beta chain was observed in a study of cytomegalovirus exposure and HLA in healthy donors. Study results and limitations: A later analysis, which compared TCR beta chains of equal frequency, found the HLA-associated ones more clonally expanded. Reports state that TCR beta sequences accurately predicted most subjects' HLA-A and HLA-B alleles.

Concerning this clone: Antigen unknown.

Regarding donors, all were healthy bone marrow donors. CDR3 length: 12 residues. V lost 8 bases, J lost 5 bases, and 8 bases stayed unmatched. CDR1 and CDR2 (germline): SQVTM, ANQGSEA. PCR amplification relied on 60 Vbeta primers (plus 13 Jbeta primers). Sequencing was performed with immunoSEQ multiplex PCR; in TCRdb, only in-frame clones are kept and a portion is missing. This sample carries around 58,000 clones, 65% to 80% of them seen once, and the ten largest clones take about 37%. The chain couples TRBV29-1 to TRBJ1-1, with 7 bases aligning to TRBD1. The TCR comes from a man aged 40-50 years in good health and CMV-seropositive. The specimen sequenced was PBMCs. The CDR3 sequence is CSCRQGRTEAFF. DNA for the CDR3: TGCAGCTGCAGACAGGGACGGACTGAAGCTTTCTTT.